A single sample is the source of the 19 T cell receptor beta chains below, sequenced in a study of T-cell memory formation after mild COVID-19. TCRdb analysed the 5' RACE reads with MiXCR anew, one entry per CDR3 protein. The table shows 130,000 to 150,000 distinct CDR3 sequences, with about a fifth occurring only once. What was sequenced was PBMCs or a T cell subset sorted from them (not recorded which). These receptor sequences come from an adult woman who had mild COVID-19 (a few samples of this study predate the infection). Cell type and time point are not known.

The chain uses TRBV9 and TRBJ2-5; D is unresolved. Trimming removed 1 base at V and 4 bases at J, with 11 bases between. The CDR3 runs to 14 residues. CDR1 and CDR2 from the germline V gene are SGDLS and YYNGEE. CDR3 sequence (DNA): TGTGCCAGCAGCGTACAGGTGGAATCAGAGACCCAGTACTTC. Its translation is CASSVQVESETQYF.

V is TRBV3-1 and J is TRBJ1-2; 8 positions agree with TRBD1. Germline V gene lookup returns CDR1 LGHDT and CDR2 YNNKEL (reference sequence). V lost 4 bases to trimming and J lost 6 bases; unmatched junction nucleotides: 10. The length of the CDR3 is 15 residues. The CDR3 reads CASSPHRGKVDGYTF. In DNA form, the CDR3 reads TGTGCCAGCAGCCCCCACAGGGGGAAGGTCGATGGCTACACCTTC. The full variable domain, with the rest looked up from reference TRBV3-1 and TRBJ1-2, is DTAVSQTPKYLVTQMGNDKSIKCEQNLGHDTMYWYKQDSKKFLKIMFSYNNKELIINETVPNRFSPKSPDKAHLNLHINSLELGDSAVYFCASSPHRGKVDGYTFGSGTRLTVV.

This clonotype was counted a few times. The chain employs TRBV24-1 and TRBJ2-3; the match to TRBD2 covers 14 bases. Losses at the gene ends were 3 bases for V and 2 bases for J; bases not matched to a gene: 6. The CDR3 length is 18 residues. CDR1 is KGHDR and CDR2 is SFDVKD in the germline V gene. CDR3 DNA sequence: TGTGCCACCAGTGATCCAGGACTAGCGGGAGGATCCACAGATACGCAGTATTTT. Protein: CATSDPGLAGGSTDTQYF.

This clonotype was seen only a few times. The V call is TRBV7-8, the J call TRBJ2-3, with TRBD2 matching 13 bases. J lost 0 bases, V lost 5 bases, and 14 bases had no gene match. The germline V gene encodes CDR1 SGHVS and CDR2 FQNEAQ. This CDR3 spans 20 amino acids. CDR3 nucleotides: TGTGCCAGCAGCGTATACCGCGGGACTAGCGGGACCGCTAGCACAGATACGCAGTATTTT. This codes for CASSVYRGTSGTASTDTQYF.

CDR3: CSARVGRGAYNEQFF. In nucleotides, the CDR3 is TGCAGTGCTAGAGTGGGCAGGGGAGCCTACAATGAGCAGTTCTTC. The chain combines TRBV20-1 with TRBJ2-1; TRBD1 might be the D (6 bases). The germline V and J ends were trimmed by 1 base and 2 bases, with 12 bases remaining between them. The CDR3 covers 15 residues. The germline V gene encodes CDR1 DFQATT and CDR2 SNEGSKA (reference sequence).

This clonotype was picked up a small number of times. The chain uses TRBV20-1 and TRBJ2-7; a possible D gene is TRBD1 (6 bases). The CDR3 is 15 amino acids. The V end lost 5 bases, the J end lost 2 bases, and 19 bases lay between the germline ends. Germline CDR1 and CDR2: DFQATT and SNEGSKA (reference sequence). The CDR3 DNA is TGCAGTGCTGCCGACCCTGGACAGCCAACCTACGAGCAGTACTTC. This codes for CSAADPGQPTYEQYF.

The genes are TRBV12-3 or TRBV12-4 and TRBJ1-5, with D unresolved. This CDR3 has 13 amino acids. The V gene lost 7 bases and the J gene lost 7 bases, with 14 bases spanning the gap. The CDR3 DNA reads as TGTGCCAGCAAACTCGCGGTTGGGCAGCCCCAGCATTTT. It encodes CASKLAVGQPQHF.

This chain links TRBV5-1 with TRBJ2-1; D not resolved. Germline CDR1 SGHRS, CDR2 YFSETQ. V was shortened by 8 bases and J by 6 bases, with 12 bases between the two germline ends. This CDR3 has 12 residues. In DNA, the CDR3 is TGCGCCAGTAAAGTGGGTGGCAATGAGCAGTTCTTC. Protein product: CASKVGGNEQFF.

The gene calls are TRBV5-1 and TRBJ2-5; tentative D call: TRBD2 (5 bases). The CDR3 is 16 amino acids. Germline-derived CDR1 and CDR2 are SGHRS and YFSETQ. The V end lost 1 base, the J end lost 5 bases, and 18 bases lay between the germline ends. CDR3 DNA sequence: TGCGCCAGCAGCTTGATGTCTGCTAACCGCGGGGAGACCCAGTACTTC. Residues: CASSLMSANRGETQYF.

This clonotype has a handful of counts. The chain carries TRBV12-3 or TRBV12-4 and TRBJ2-1; 16 bases fit TRBD2. The trim removed 5 bases at V and 9 bases at J, leaving 7 bases unmatched. CDR3 length: 16 residues. The CDR3 DNA reads as TGTGCCAGCAGTAAGGGACTAGCGGGGGGGTCCGGTGAGCAGTTCTTC. Protein product: CASSKGLAGGSGEQFF.

This clonotype was recorded a few times. The V gene is TRBV5-1, the J gene TRBJ2-2, with D possibly being TRBD2 (5 bases). Germline lookup yields CDR1 SGHRS and CDR2 YFSETQ. V lost 4 bases to trimming and J lost 8 bases, with 15 bases between them. CDR3 length: 14 residues. CDR3 sequence (DNA): TGCGCCAGCAGCCAAGCTAGCATTGCAGGGGAGCTGTTTTTT. Its protein is CASSQASIAGELFF.

This clonotype was picked up a small number of times. The V gene is TRBV24-1, the J gene TRBJ2-1, with D tentatively TRBD1 (6 bases). The V gene lost 3 bases and the J gene lost 4 bases, with 9 bases spanning the gap. Germline loops: CDR1 KGHDR, CDR2 SFDVKD. This CDR3 has 14 amino acids. CDR3 DNA sequence: TGTGCCACCAGTGATCCGCAGGGGTACAATGAGCAGTTCTTC. This sequence encodes CATSDPQGYNEQFF.

This chain joins TRBV2 and TRBJ2-5; 8 positions match TRBD2. Germline loops: CDR1 SNHLY, CDR2 FYNNEI. The CDR3 length is 14 residues. The junction had 8 bases not matched to a gene; V was cut back by 6 bases and J by 5 bases. The CDR3 region has the DNA TGTGCCAGCAGCCCTAGCGGGCCCGGGGAGACCCAGTACTTC. This translates into CASSPSGPGETQYF.

This clonotype was found a few times. The chain links TRBV7-2 to TRBJ2-1; possible D gene TRBD1, 6 bases. Trimming cost V 5 bases and J 4 bases, with 9 bases left between them. This CDR3 has 13 amino acids. Germline CDR1 is SGHTA and CDR2 is FQGNSA. The CDR3 coding sequence is TGTGCCAGCAGCGCTGGACAGTACAATGAGCAGTTCTTC. Its protein is CASSAGQYNEQFF.

This clonotype was found a few times. The chain is built from TRBV7-6 and TRBJ2-7; TRBD1 agrees at 7 bases. V trimming: 4 bases; J trimming: 5 bases; junction bases outside the gene matches: 11. CDR3 length: 15 amino acids. Germline V gene lookup returns CDR1 SGHVS and CDR2 FNYEAQ. The CDR3 coding sequence is TGTGCCAGCAGCTCTCCCGCCCGGGACAGACACGAGCAGTACTTC. It is translated as CASSSPARDRHEQYF.

This clonotype was seen many times. The junction departs from the called germline gene at one end, perhaps through a read error. The chain links TRBV7-7 to TRBJ2-1, with D hard to call. Looked up from germline, CDR1 is SSHAT and CDR2 is FNYEAQ (reference sequence). This CDR3 is 11 amino acids long. CDR3 coding DNA: TGTGCTAGCAGCACCCCCCATGAGCAGTTCTTC. Its translation is CASSTPHEQFF.

J is TRBJ2-5 and V is TRBV7-2, with D perhaps matching TRBD1 (6 bases). The length of the CDR3 is 15 residues. Germline loops: CDR1 SGHTA, CDR2 FQGNSA. Trimming removed 3 bases from V and 0 bases from J, with 11 bases in between. The DNA for the CDR3 is TGTGCCAGCAGCTTTGCCGGGACACACCAAGAGACCCAGTACTTC. It specifies CASSFAGTHQETQYF.

V and J are TRBV7-9 and TRBJ1-3; unclear D gene. Trimming removed 3 bases from V and 0 bases from J, with 15 bases in between. Germline CDR1 reads SEHNR; CDR2 reads FQNEAQ (reference sequence). The CDR3 totals 17 residues. The CDR3 coding sequence is TGTGCCAGCAGCTTTATCGGTACAGCGAGCTCTGGAAACACCATATATTTT. This sequence encodes CASSFIGTASSGNTIYF.

V and J are TRBV20-1 and TRBJ1-5, with TRBD1 matching 9 bases. V lost 5 bases and J lost 4; bases outside the gene matches: 12. The CDR3 extends over 16 amino acids. Germline CDR1 reads DFQATT; CDR2 reads SNEGSKA (reference sequence). For the CDR3, the DNA is TGCAGTGCTCCCCCGGAGGGTGGGACAGGGAATCAGCCCCAGCATTTT. Its translation: CSAPPEGGTGNQPQHF.